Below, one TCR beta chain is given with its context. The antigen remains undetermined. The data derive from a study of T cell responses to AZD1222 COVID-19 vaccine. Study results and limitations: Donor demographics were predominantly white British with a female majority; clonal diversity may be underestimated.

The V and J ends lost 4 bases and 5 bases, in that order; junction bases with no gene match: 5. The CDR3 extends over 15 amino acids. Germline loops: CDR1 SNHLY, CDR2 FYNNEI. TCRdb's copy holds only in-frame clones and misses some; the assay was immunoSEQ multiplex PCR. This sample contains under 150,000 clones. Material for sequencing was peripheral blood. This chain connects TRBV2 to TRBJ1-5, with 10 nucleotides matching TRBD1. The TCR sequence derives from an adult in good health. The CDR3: CASSAVDRGDQPQHF. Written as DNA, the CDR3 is TGTGCCAGCAGTGCCGTGGACAGGGGGGATCAGCCCCAGCATTTT.